The source of this T cell receptor (beta chain) is a study of CD8 T cells in ankylosing spondylitis. Study-wide results and limits: Ankylosing spondylitis blood seemed to carry a telltale TCR beta motif made of under ten highly homologous variants.

With regard to this clonotype: Its cognate antigen is unknown.

TCRdb analysed the 5' RACE reads with MiXCR anew, one entry per CDR3 protein. The table has 650,000 to 800,000 distinct CDR3 sequences, roughly 20% seen once. Trimming at V came to 6 bases and at J to 5 bases, leaving 10 bases not matched to a gene. The CDR3 is made up of 15 amino acids. Germline-derived CDR1 and CDR2 are SEHNR and FQNEAQ (reference sequence). The chain carries TRBV7-9 and TRBJ2-1, with 7 bases aligning to TRBD1. This receptor was taken from a male donor with ankylosing spondylitis. The sample consisted of blood, either unsorted or a sorted T cell fraction (not recorded which). CDR3 sequence: CASSSDRVRDNEQFF. The CDR3 DNA reads TGTGCCAGCAGTTCCGACAGGGTACGAGACAATGAGCAGTTCTTC. The variable domain in full, with the rest retrieved from reference TRBV7-9 and TRBJ2-1, is DTGVSQNPRHKITKRGQNVTFRCDPISEHNRLYWYRQTLGQGPEFLTYFQNEAQLEKSRLLSDRFSAERPKGSFSTLEIQRTEQGDSAMYLCASSSDRVRDNEQFFGPGTRLTVL.